Listed here is a single TCR beta chain. The data belong to a study of blood T cell repertoires in COVID-19. For the study at large: The samples span acute and convalescent COVID-19 from the United States, Italy and Spain. PBMCs, B-cell-depleted T cells, or T cells were the source of the cDNA or gDNA that made up the material.

Only in-frame clones appear in the TCRdb table, and some are missing; sequencing was by immunoSEQ multiplex PCR. Found here are some 490,000 clones, approximately 85% of them singletons; the top ten hold approximately 2.9%. The junction had 6 bases not matched to a gene; V was cut back by 4 bases and J by 6 bases. This CDR3 has 15 residues. Germline values: CDR1 MNHEY, CDR2 SVGAGI. The sequence derives from a human donor in a cohort sampled during active COVID-19. The V call is TRBV6-5, the J call TRBJ2-1, with 10 bases lining up with TRBD1. Source material: peripheral blood. This chain's CDR3 is CASSSGQGDSNEQFF. CDR3 in DNA: TGTGCCAGCAGTTCCGGACAGGGGGACTCCAATGAGCAGTTCTTC.